Listed here are 7 T cell receptor beta chains from one sample, sequenced in a study of cytotoxic CD8 clonotypes in ibrutinib-treated CLL. Clones were read by immunoSEQ multiplex PCR, and TCRdb kept only the in-frame ones, dropping some. This sample has approximately 200,000 clones, with approximately 68% found just once. The specimen comprised PBMCs, sampled after 24 months of ibrutinib treatment. Receptors originate from a human donor with chronic lymphocytic leukemia.

The chain links TRBV9 to TRBJ1-2; 8 bases fit TRBD1. Germline loops: CDR1 SGDLS, CDR2 YYNGEE. The CDR3 consists of 15 residues. Trimming took 2 bases from V and 5 from J; bases not matched to a gene: 8. This chain's CDR3 is CASSVDRGNWYGYTF. The CDR3 DNA sequence: TGTGCCAGCAGCGTTGACAGGGGTAATTGGTATGGCTACACCTTC. The full variable domain, its missing parts supplied by reference TRBV9 and TRBJ1-2, is DSGVTQTPKHLITATGQRVTLRCSPRSGDLSVYWYQQSLDQGLQFLIQYYNGEERAKGNILERFSAQQFPDLHSELNLSSLELGDSALYFCASSVDRGNWYGYTFGSGTRLTVV.

V and J are TRBV9 and TRBJ1-2; TRBD1 might be the D (6 bases). This CDR3 has 15 amino acids. CDR1 SGDLS and CDR2 YYNGEE come from the germline V gene. V was cut by 3 bases and J by 5 bases, with 17 bases left in between. CDR3 sequence (DNA): TGTGCCAGCAGCGAGGCCCAACAGGGCCCATATGGCTACACCTTC. Translated: CASSEAQQGPYGYTF.

The chain uses TRBV4-1 and TRBJ2-1; 9 bases are a match to TRBD2. Germline V CDR1 and CDR2: MGHRA, YSYEKL. The CDR3 is 16 amino acids. The junction had 6 bases not matched to a gene; V was cut back by 1 base and J by 5 bases. Here the CDR3 reads CASSQVASGTNNEQFF. DNA of the CDR3: TGCGCCAGCAGCCAAGTGGCTAGCGGGACTAACAATGAGCAGTTCTTC.

In this sample, this clone turned up once. The CDR3 DNA follows: TGTGCCAGCTCGCCGACAGGGACCTACGAGCAGTACTTC. Translating gives CASSPTGTYEQYF. The chain uses TRBV18 and TRBJ2-7; 7 bases are a match to TRBD1. With V trimmed by 6 bases and J by 2 bases, 4 bases remained unmatched. There are 13 residues in the CDR3. From germline, CDR1 is KGHSH and CDR2 LQKENI.

V usage is TRBV6-1 and J usage is TRBJ2-7, with 8 bases lining up with TRBD1. Trimming at V came to 8 bases and at J to 3 bases, leaving 12 bases not matched to a gene. Germline CDR1 is MNHNS and CDR2 is SASEGT. The CDR3 covers 15 residues. The chain's CDR3 is CASAPDFTGGYEQYF. DNA for the CDR3: TGTGCCAGCGCGCCGGACTTTACAGGGGGCTACGAGCAGTACTTC.

The rearrangement joins TRBV15 to TRBJ2-5, with D possibly TRBD2 on 6 matching bases. Germline lookup yields CDR1 LNHNV and CDR2 YYDKDF (reference sequence). The CDR3 spans 18 residues. V lost 0 bases, J lost 5 bases, and 22 bases lay in between. CDR3 DNA sequence: TGTGCCACCAGCAGAGATTCCCCGGGCCCCACTCGGGGGGAGACCCAGTACTTC. The encoded protein is CATSRDSPGPTRGETQYF.

This clone was seen a handful of times. J is TRBJ2-7 and V is TRBV11-2, with D maybe TRBD2 (5 bases). Trimming took off 2 bases at V and 5 bases at J, with 13 bases between the two ends. The CDR3 runs to 14 residues. Germline V gene lookup returns CDR1 SGHAT and CDR2 FQNNGV. Here the CDR3 reads CASSLSLAWDEQYF. DNA of the CDR3: TGTGCCAGCAGCTTAAGTCTAGCTTGGGACGAGCAGTACTTC.